What follows are 4 T cell receptor beta chains derived from one specimen sequenced in a study of blood T cell repertoires in COVID-19. Method: immunoSEQ multiplex PCR; TCRdb's copy keeps in-frame clones and lacks some. The table shows about 190,000 clones, with 75% to 90% occurring only once. The sequencing sample was made of peripheral blood. Receptor source: a man aged 40-55 years with acute or convalescent COVID-19.

Comment on this clone: Other DNA sequences in the same sample also yield this CDR3. The V and J genes are TRBV12-3 or TRBV12-4 and TRBJ2-5, with a weak D call TRBD2 (5 bases). The CDR3 totals 13 residues. Trimming cost V 2 bases and J 5 bases, with 9 bases left between them. The CDR3 sequence is CASSLSGVETQYF. The CDR3 DNA reads as TGTGCCAGCAGTTTATCCGGGGTTGAGACCCAGTACTTC.

The rearrangement uses TRBV5-1 and TRBJ1-1; D is possibly TRBD1 (5 bases). Germline values: CDR1 SGHRS, CDR2 YFSETQ. V dropped 2 bases and J dropped 5 bases, with 16 bases sitting between them. The length of the CDR3 is 15 residues. CDR3: CASSFGGAISTEAFF. The CDR3 DNA follows: TGCGCCAGCAGCTTCGGAGGGGCGATCTCTACTGAAGCTTTCTTT.

CDR3 amino acids: CASSVGVSGNTIYF. DNA for the CDR3: TGTGCCAGCAGCGTAGGCGTCTCTGGAAACACCATATATTTT. This sequence joins TRBV9 and TRBJ1-3, with D hard to call. The CDR3 consists of 14 residues. Germline V lookup: CDR1 SGDLS, CDR2 YYNGEE. Trimming shortened V by 0 bases and J by 0 bases, and 4 bases separated the two germline ends.

The sample holds one count of this clone. The chain carries TRBV14 and TRBJ1-1; possibly TRBD1 for D (5 bases). Germline V gene data show CDR1 as SGHDN and CDR2 as FVKESK. Trimming pared 5 bases from V and 1 base from J, leaving 11 bases between. The CDR3 is made up of 14 amino acids. The CDR3 loop reads CASSFGRGNTEAFF. The CDR3, as DNA: TGTGCCAGCAGCTTTGGGAGGGGGAACACTGAAGCTTTCTTT.